The T cell receptor beta chain described here comes from a study of control samples from healthy donors and cancer patients. Some clones are missing from TCRdb's copy, which holds only in-frame ones; the method was immunoSEQ multiplex PCR. The data hold under 20,000 clones, with about four fifths observed a single time. The germline CDR1 and CDR2 sequences are SGHVS and FNYEAQ. The trim removed 5 bases at V and 8 bases at J, leaving 10 bases unmatched. The CDR3 sequence is 15 residues long. The sample was PBMCs. The V gene is TRBV7-6, the J gene TRBJ2-1; TRBD2 agrees at 9 bases. This sequence was found in a man older than 75 with head and neck cancer. The DNA for the CDR3 is TGTGCCAGCAGCCCAACAGCGGGGGGCGCCCATGAGCAGTTCTTC. Protein product: CASSPTAGGAHEQFF. The whole variable domain, filled in from reference TRBV7-6 and TRBJ2-1, reads GAGVSQSPRYKVTKRGQDVALRCDPISGHVSLYWYRQALGQGPEFLTYFNYEAQQDKSGLPNDRFSAERPEGSISTLTIQRTEQRDSAMYRCASSPTAGGAHEQFFGPGTRLTVL.